This T cell receptor beta chain emerged from a study of shared clonotypes between healthy human individuals. About the study: The donor pool was made up of two women and three men aged 18 to 49.

The table came from immunoSEQ multiplex PCR; TCRdb's copy has only in-frame clones and leaves some out. The sample yields some 2.4 million clones, 93% seen once. Study observations and caveats: Clonotypes not shared had lower generation probabilities than those common to all four donors.

A word on this clone: Its specificity is not known.

Caucasian adults living in Nashville, Tennessee, provided all samples. Germline loops: CDR1 SNHLY, CDR2 FYNNEI. V lost 8 bases, J lost 6 bases, and 10 bases stayed unmatched. The CDR3 covers 14 residues. The sequence was obtained from a young man in good health. Some clones in this sample may be carry-over from other donors' samples. The sample consisted of naive CD4+ T cells from PBMCs. Specified subset: CD45RA+ positively selected. The J gene is TRBJ2-4, the V gene TRBV2, with 7 nucleotides matching TRBD2. CDR3 region: CASSREASGNIQYF. In DNA, the CDR3 is TGTGCCAGCTCTCGGGAGGCTAGCGGAAACATTCAGTACTTC.